Listed below are T cell receptor beta chains from one sample, sequenced in a study of OX40 agonist ivuxolimab in advanced cancers. Clones were read by immunoSEQ multiplex PCR, and TCRdb kept only the in-frame ones, dropping some. The data contain tens of thousands of clones, 82% of them singletons. The sample was CD4+ or CD8+ T cells sorted from blood, taken in a trial of the OX40 agonist ivuxolimab. The receptor source for this set is an adult with an advanced solid tumor such as melanoma, head and neck, liver or kidney cancer. CDR3s include the opening cysteine and the closing phenylalanine or tryptophan. A D gene is named only where the DNA matches it firmly. Clone size is stated in some rows and not others, as once, few, many or a class when expanded.

D | size | J | V | CDR3 | DNA
. | . | TRBJ2-1 | TRBV2 | CASSEYGNEQFF | TGTGCCAGCAGTGAATATGGAAATGAGCAGTTCTTC
TRBD1 | few | TRBJ1-1 | TRBV16 | CASSQRTGGTEAFF | TGTGCCAGCAGCCAGAGGACAGGGGGCACTGAAGCTTTCTTT
. | . | TRBJ2-7 | TRBV7-9 | CASSFARDGPTYEQYF | TGTGCCAGCAGCTTTGCTAGGGACGGTCCCACCTACGAGCAGTACTTC
TRBD2 | . | TRBJ2-1 | TRBV6-5 | CASSPGLAGHKFF | TGTGCCAGCAGCCCAGGACTAGCGGGACATAAGTTCTTC
TRBD2 | . | TRBJ2-7 | TRBV7-8 | CASSLTSDSEQYF | TGTGCCAGCAGCCTTACTAGCGACTCCGAGCAGTACTTC
TRBD2 | . | TRBJ2-7 | TRBV7-6 | CASSLEFPLLAGHEQYF | TGTGCCAGCAGCTTAGAGTTCCCGTTACTAGCGGGGCACGAGCAGTACTTC
. | . | TRBJ2-7 | TRBV6-6 | CASSAQGYEQYF | TGTGCCAGCAGTGCTCAGGGCTACGAGCAGTACTTC
. | . | TRBJ1-2 | TRBV28 | CASGTNPRAGYTF | TGTGCCAGCGGTACTAACCCCAGAGCTGGCTACACCTTC
TRBD1 | . | TRBJ1-1 | TRBV6-1 | CASSEVRGLTEAFF | TGTGCCAGCAGTGAAGTCAGGGGGCTTACTGAAGCTTTCTTT
TRBD1 | . | TRBJ1-5 | TRBV10-3 | CAIRDREGQPQHF | TGTGCCATCAGGGACAGGGAAGGGCAGCCCCAGCATTTT